The 18 T cell receptor beta chains below were found in one sample sequenced in a study of blood T cells in healthy people across ages. For the second PCR, which ran for about 6 to 12 cycles, a sample-barcoded 5' primer and a J-beta primer mix were used. TCRdb itself ran the 5' RACE reads through MiXCR, one entry per CDR3 protein. The sample shows about 720,000 distinct CDR3 sequences, over 20% of them seen only once. Specimen: blood. These receptor sequences come from a man between 65 and 85 years old in good health.

This chain joins TRBV6-6 and TRBJ1-5; D not resolved. CDR3 length: 14 amino acids. The V end lost 2 bases, the J end lost 1 base, and 6 bases lay between the germline ends. Germline lookup yields CDR1 MNHNY and CDR2 SVGAGI (reference sequence). The chain's CDR3 is CASSYGGSNQPQHF. The DNA for the CDR3 is TGTGCCAGCAGTTACGGCGGGAGCAATCAGCCCCAGCATTTT.

Here the CDR3 reads CASRAQGLTYEQYV. The DNA of the CDR3 is TGTGCCAGCAGAGCACAGGGGCTAACCTACGAGCAGTACGTC. This chain uses TRBV6-1 with TRBJ2-7; TRBD1 matches 7 bases. The CDR3 covers 14 residues. V lost 6 bases to trimming and J lost 2 bases; unmatched junction nucleotides: 7. Germline lookup yields CDR1 MNHNS and CDR2 SASEGT.

The J gene is TRBJ2-7, the V gene TRBV18, with 7 bases fitting TRBD2. The CDR3 is made up of 16 amino acids. CDR1 is KGHSH and CDR2 is LQKENI in the germline V gene. J lost 4 bases, V lost 4 bases, and 13 bases had no gene match. The DNA for the CDR3 is TGTGCCAGCTCACGAGGTAGGGAGCGGGAATCGTACGAGCAGTACGTC. It encodes CASSRGRERESYEQYV.

This clonotype was found a few times. The V and J genes are TRBV9 and TRBJ2-3; no reliable D call. The CDR3 spans 16 residues. Trimming shortened V by 2 bases and J by 3 bases, and 16 bases separated the two germline ends. Per germline, CDR1 SGDLS and CDR2 YYNGEE. The CDR3 is CASSVQTGRSTDTQYF. CDR3 in DNA: TGTGCCAGCAGCGTGCAGACTGGTCGGAGTACAGATACGCAGTATTTT. Drawing the rest from reference TRBV9 and TRBJ2-3, the complete variable domain is DSGVTQTPKHLITATGQRVTLRCSPRSGDLSVYWYQQSLDQGLQFLIQYYNGEERAKGNILERFSAQQFPDLHSELNLSSLELGDSALYFCASSVQTGRSTDTQYFGPGTRLTVL.

This clonotype was picked up a small number of times. V gene TRBV29-1 combines with J gene TRBJ2-5; 9 nucleotides agree with TRBD1. The CDR3 sequence is 13 residues long. Trimming removed 2 bases from V and 5 bases from J; junction bases left unmatched: 3. Germline assignment: CDR1 SQVTM and CDR2 ANQGSEA. The CDR3 coding sequence is TGCAGCGTTGAAACAGGGGGCATGGAGACCCAGTACTTC. This codes for CSVETGGMETQYF. Full variable domain (outside the CDR3, taken from reference TRBV29-1 and TRBJ2-5): SAVISQKPSRDICQRGTSLTIQCQVDSQVTMMFWYRQQPGQSLTLIATANQGSEATYESGFVIDKFPISRPNLTFSTLTVSNMSPEDSSIYLCSVETGGMETQYFGPGTRLLVL.

The rearrangement links TRBV18 to TRBJ2-3; no clear D gene. The CDR3 is 14 amino acids. Per the germline V gene, CDR1 is KGHSH and CDR2 is LQKENI. V was shortened by 2 bases and J by 0 bases, with 6 bases between the two germline ends. CDR3 nucleotides: TGTGCCAGCTCACCAAGCCCTAGCACAGATACGCAGTATTTT. Encoded protein: CASSPSPSTDTQYF.

V and J are TRBV20-1 and TRBJ2-1; 12 nucleotides align to TRBD2. CDR1 DFQATT and CDR2 SNEGSKA come from the germline V gene (reference sequence). CDR3 size: 16 residues. The trim removed 5 bases at V and 7 bases at J, leaving 12 bases unmatched. DNA of the CDR3: TGCAGTGCTTCCGGAGGCCTAGCGGGAGGGAGGAATGAGCAGTTCTTC. Its translation is CSASGGLAGGRNEQFF.

The chain recombines TRBV12-3 or TRBV12-4 with TRBJ2-7, with D possibly TRBD1 on 5 matching bases. V shed 4 bases and J shed 9 bases, with 16 bases lying between them. The CDR3 totals 13 residues. The CDR3 coding sequence is TGTGCCAGCAGTTCTCAGGGTACAGGTAGGCAGTACGTC. This codes for CASSSQGTGRQYV.

The chain couples TRBV6-6 to TRBJ2-3; no clear D. V shed 2 bases and J shed 11 bases, with 20 bases lying between them. Germline assignment: CDR1 MNHNY and CDR2 SVGAGI (reference sequence). The CDR3 has 15 residues. In nucleotides, the CDR3 is TGTGCCAGCAGTTACGCAAGGCGGAATGGGCCCGTGCAGTATTTT. Its translation is CASSYARRNGPVQYF.

V is TRBV19 and J is TRBJ2-3; D is possibly TRBD2 (5 bases). The CDR3 consists of 14 residues. Trimming took off 7 bases at V and 1 base at J, with 12 bases between the two ends. Germline CDR1 reads LNHDA; CDR2 reads SQIVND (reference sequence). CDR3 sequence reads: CASTRRQGTDTQYF. Written as DNA, the CDR3 is TGTGCCAGTACCCGGAGGCAGGGCACAGATACGCAGTATTTT. Drawing the rest from reference TRBV19 and TRBJ2-3, the complete variable domain is DGGITQSPKYLFRKEGQNVTLSCEQNLNHDAMYWYRQDPGQGLRLIYYSQIVNDFQKGDIAEGYSVSREKKESFPLTVTSAQKNPTAFYLCASTRRQGTDTQYFGPGTRLTVL.

CDR3 region: CASSTTSGTPNQPQHF. CDR3 bases: TGTGCCAGCAGCACCACCAGTGGGACACCTAATCAGCCCCAGCATTTT. The genes are TRBV27 and TRBJ1-5, with D possibly TRBD1 on 6 matching bases. CDR3 length equals 16 residues. Germline V CDR1 and CDR2: MNHEY, SMNVEV (reference sequence). With 6 bases removed from V and 4 bases from J, the gap between germline ends came to 19 bases.

This chain uses TRBV12-3 or TRBV12-4 with TRBJ1-2; 7 nucleotides line up with TRBD1. After removal of 7 bases from V and 5 bases from J, the junction contained 7 bases not matched to a gene. The CDR3 has 13 amino acids. The CDR3 reads CASNSPTGYGYTF. CDR3 sequence (DNA): TGTGCCAGCAACTCCCCGACAGGGTATGGCTACACCTTC.

Only a few counts were recorded for this clonotype. J is TRBJ1-5 and V is TRBV20-1, with D possibly being TRBD1 (5 bases). The CDR3 is made up of 14 amino acids. V dropped 0 bases and J dropped 4 bases, with 10 bases sitting between them. Germline V gene lookup returns CDR1 DFQATT and CDR2 SNEGSKA (reference sequence). The CDR3 DNA follows: TGCAGTGCTAGAGATTCCAGGGAAAATCAGCCCCAGCATTTT. Its protein is CSARDSRENQPQHF.

This clonotype occurred a few times. The chain couples TRBV6-5 to TRBJ2-7; tentative D call: TRBD2 (6 bases). V was pared by 8 bases and J by 2 bases, with 7 bases between. CDR3 length: 11 residues. Looked up from germline, CDR1 is MNHEY and CDR2 is SVGAGI. Written as DNA, the CDR3 is TGTGCCAGCGGGAGGACCTACGAGCAGTACTTC. Translation: CASGRTYEQYF.

This clonotype was seen a few times. The chain couples TRBV5-1 to TRBJ1-4; D is unclear. The germline gives CDR1 SGHRS, CDR2 YFSETQ. V was clipped by 8 bases and J by 0 bases, with 11 bases between them. This CDR3 is built from 14 residues. CDR3 in amino acids: CASRTAATNEKLFF. In DNA, the CDR3 is TGCGCCAGTCGGACGGCTGCAACTAATGAAAAACTGTTTTTT.

This clonotype was observed a handful of times. The J gene is TRBJ1-6, the V gene TRBV25-1, with D tentatively TRBD1 (6 bases). With 1 base removed from V and 6 bases from J, the gap between germline ends came to 7 bases. The CDR3 is made up of 14 amino acids. In germline, CDR1 is MGHDK, CDR2 SYGVNS. In DNA, the CDR3 is TGTGCCAGCAGTGAATGGGACATTAATTCACCCCTCCACTTT. This gives the protein CASSEWDINSPLHF.

In its sample, this clonotype was seen once. A read error is possible here, since a much larger clone lies one base away. As DNA, the CDR3 is TGTGCCAGCTCACCACCGACAGGGGCGATGACCTACAATGAGCAGTTCTTC. It encodes CASSPPTGAMTYNEQFF. The rearrangement uses TRBV18 and TRBJ2-1; 8 positions match TRBD1. The CDR3 runs 17 residues. Germline V gene lookup returns CDR1 KGHSH and CDR2 LQKENI. V shed 0 bases, J shed 2 bases, and the junction held 6 bases outside the gene matches. The variable domain in full, with the rest retrieved from reference TRBV18 and TRBJ2-1, is NAGVMQNPRHLVRRRGQEARLRCSPMKGHSHVYWYRQLPEEGLKFMVYLQKENIIDESGMPKERFSAEFPKEGPSILRIQQVVRGDSAAYFCASSPPTGAMTYNEQFFGPGTRLTVL.

The chain joins TRBV9 to TRBJ2-2; 10 bases line up with TRBD1. Germline V lookup: CDR1 SGDLS, CDR2 YYNGEE. V trimming: 4 bases; J trimming: 4 bases; junction bases outside the gene matches: 4. This CDR3 has 15 amino acids. The CDR3 loop is CASSRTGGATGELFF. CDR3 in DNA: TGTGCCAGCAGCCGGACAGGGGGTGCCACCGGGGAGCTGTTTTTT.